The 26 T cell receptor beta chains reported below all come from one sample, sequenced in a study of a mutant IDH1 vaccine in newly diagnosed glioma. Time point here: week 5, during vaccination. Vaccination used 300 ug of mutant IDH1 20-mer peptide per dose, with topical imiquimod. These TCRs are of unknown antigen specificity. Profiled with immunoSEQ multiplex PCR; TCRdb holds only in-frame clones, not every one. Found here are around 42,000 clones, 80% to 90% of them singletons; the top ten hold about 1.5%. The sample in question was PBMCs, obtained from a glioma patient whose treatment included an IDH1 peptide vaccine. The source is a man in his forties or fifties with glioma.

This chain connects TRBV7-3 to TRBJ2-1, with 11 bases that match TRBD2. The CDR3 runs to 15 residues. CDR1 SGHTA and CDR2 FQGTGA come from the germline V gene. Trimming cost V 0 bases and J 6 bases; bases outside gene matches: 1. The CDR3 DNA reads TGTGCCAGCAGCTTAACAACTAGCGGGGGCAATGAGCAGTTCTTC. Translation gives CASSLTTSGGNEQFF.

V usage is TRBV29-1 and J usage is TRBJ2-5; D is perhaps TRBD2 (5 bases). The J call is in doubt because the DNA end fits TRBJ2-7 better. The CDR3 has 12 residues. CDR1 is SQVTM, CDR2 ANQGSEA, per germline. This CDR3 is CSVGDGTYEQYF. The CDR3 bases are TGCAGCGTTGGCGACGGGACCTACGAGCAGTACTTC.

The rearrangement uses TRBV4-2 and TRBJ1-5, with D unclear. This CDR3 is 13 amino acids long. V was clipped by 2 bases and J by 6 bases, with 8 bases between them. Looked up from germline, CDR1 is LGHNA and CDR2 is YNFKEQ. The CDR3 sequence is CASSQPFGQPQHF. The CDR3 region has the DNA TGTGCCAGCAGCCAACCTTTTGGTCAGCCCCAGCATTTT.

This clone was seen once. V gene TRBV19 combines with J gene TRBJ1-1; D is ambiguous. CDR1 is LNHDA and CDR2 is SQIVND in the germline V gene (reference sequence). Trimming removed 2 bases from V and 3 bases from J, with 10 bases in between. CDR3 length equals 14 residues. CDR3 in DNA: TGTGCCAGTAGTATAATCACTGCGGACACTGAAGCTTTCTTT. Translation gives CASSIITADTEAFF.

This sequence joins TRBV4-3 and TRBJ2-2; D is perhaps TRBD1 (6 bases). The V gene lost 4 bases and the J gene lost 3 bases, with 15 bases spanning the gap. The germline gives CDR1 LGHNA, CDR2 YSLEER. The CDR3 spans 16 residues. CDR3 protein: CASSLDWGRHTGELFF. Here the CDR3 DNA reads TGCGCCAGCAGCCTAGATTGGGGGCGCCACACCGGGGAGCTGTTTTTT.

This chain links TRBV7-7 with TRBJ2-7; D unresolved. CDR3 length: 15 amino acids. With 1 base removed from V and 4 bases from J, the gap between germline ends came to 14 bases. Germline CDR1 is SSHAT and CDR2 is FNYEAQ (reference sequence). CDR3 in DNA: TGTGCCAGCAGCTTAGTCGGCCCCATTCTATACGAGCAGTACTTC. Protein: CASSLVGPILYEQYF.

The gene calls are TRBV5-1 and TRBJ2-1; 7 nucleotides line up with TRBD2. The V gene end was trimmed by 0 bases and the J gene end by 4 bases; junction bases not matched to a gene: 4. This CDR3 has 15 residues. Germline V gives CDR1 SGHRS, CDR2 YFSETQ. This chain's CDR3 is CASSLGGEGYNEQFF. CDR3 in DNA: TGCGCCAGCAGCTTGGGGGGGGAGGGGTACAATGAGCAGTTCTTC.

The V and J genes are TRBV25-1 and TRBJ1-2; D gene unclear. Trimming took 5 bases from V and 7 from J, leaving 17 bases between them. Germline assignment: CDR1 MGHDK and CDR2 SYGVNS. The CDR3 has 14 amino acids. This CDR3 reads CASSSPGVVPGYTF. CDR3 nucleotides: TGTGCCAGCAGTTCCCCCGGGGTGGTTCCTGGCTACACCTTC.

The chain combines TRBV9 with TRBJ2-6; TRBD2 aligns across 8 bases. Germline V gene sequence: CDR1 SGDLS, CDR2 YYNGEE. There are 18 residues in the CDR3. V lost 4 bases, J lost 0 bases, and 9 bases stayed unmatched. The CDR3: CASSLLAVRGSGANVLTF. The CDR3 DNA follows: TGTGCCAGCAGCTTACTAGCGGTGCGTGGCTCTGGGGCCAACGTCCTGACTTTC. Combining the CDR3 with reference TRBV9 and TRBJ2-6 gives the whole variable domain DSGVTQTPKHLITATGQRVTLRCSPRSGDLSVYWYQQSLDQGLQFLIQYYNGEERAKGNILERFSAQQFPDLHSELNLSSLELGDSALYFCASSLLAVRGSGANVLTFGAGSRLTVL.

As regards this clone: Additional DNA sequences in this sample encode the identical CDR3. This chain uses TRBV5-6 with TRBJ1-2, with D tentatively TRBD1 (5 bases). The germline gives CDR1 SGHDT, CDR2 YYEEEE. Trimming removed 4 bases from V and 4 bases from J, with 8 bases in between. The CDR3 consists of 12 residues. For the CDR3, the DNA is TGTGCCAGCAGCCTGGGGGGCTATGGCTACACCTTC. Protein sequence: CASSLGGYGYTF.

The V gene is TRBV19, the J gene TRBJ2-2; 11 bases line up with TRBD2. Germline CDR1 LNHDA, CDR2 SQIVND (reference sequence). V gave up 4 bases and J gave up 0 bases; unmatched junction bases: 13. The CDR3 has 20 amino acids. CDR3 sequence (DNA): TGTGCCAGTAGTACCTATGGGACTAGCGGCCATACTTCGAACACCGGGGAGCTGTTTTTT. Translated: CASSTYGTSGHTSNTGELFF.

The V call is TRBV5-1, the J call TRBJ1-5; D is ambiguous. With 0 bases removed from V and 6 bases from J, the gap between germline ends came to 10 bases. CDR1 and CDR2 (germline): SGHRS, YFSETQ. CDR3 length: 14 residues. Here the CDR3 DNA reads TGCGCCAGCAGCTTGGCTGCGGGGAGTCAGCCCCAGCATTTT. It translates to CASSLAAGSQPQHF.

The rearrangement joins TRBV29-1 to TRBJ2-7; unclear D gene. The ends were cut back, 7 bases at V and 3 bases at J, with 7 bases in the middle. In germline, CDR1 is SQVTM, CDR2 ANQGSEA. The CDR3 spans 10 residues. CDR3 sequence reads: CSAADYEQYF. CDR3 in DNA: TGCAGCGCCGCTGACTACGAGCAGTACTTC.

The V gene is TRBV4-1, the J gene TRBJ2-3, with 10 bases lining up with TRBD2. Trimming took 6 bases from V and 0 from J; bases not matched to a gene: 0. CDR1 and CDR2 (germline): MGHRA, YSYEKL. The CDR3 totals 14 residues. The CDR3 protein is CASRTSGSTDTQYF. In DNA, the CDR3 is TGCGCCAGCAGGACTAGCGGGAGCACAGATACGCAGTATTTT.

The V call is TRBV2, the J call TRBJ2-7, with D possibly being TRBD1 or TRBD2 (5 bases each). CDR3 length equals 15 residues. V was clipped by 3 bases and J by 7 bases, with 19 bases between them. Germline V gene lookup returns CDR1 SNHLY and CDR2 FYNNEI. CDR3 in DNA: TGTGCCAGCAGTGAGTACCGGGACCGCCTTTGGGAGCAGTACTTC. Translating it yields CASSEYRDRLWEQYF.

The V call is TRBV6-5, the J call TRBJ2-7; D not certain. CDR3 length equals 13 residues. Germline CDR1 and CDR2: MNHEY and SVGAGI. Between the trimmed V and J ends, which lost 8 bases and 5 bases, there was a span of 16 bases. The CDR3 DNA reads TGTGCCAGCTCGTGGCAGGCGAATGACGAGCAGTACTTC. The encoded protein is CASSWQANDEQYF.

This chain links TRBV19 with TRBJ1-5; a possible D gene is TRBD1 (5 bases). V was clipped by 7 bases and J by 5 bases, with 15 bases between them. The V gene's germline CDR1 is LNHDA and CDR2 SQIVND (reference sequence). The CDR3 length is 14 residues. The CDR3 sequence is CASNKRGSDQPQHF. CDR3 in DNA: TGTGCCAGTAACAAACGGGGGTCAGATCAGCCCCAGCATTTT.

This clone was observed a handful of times. V usage is TRBV9 and J usage is TRBJ2-3; 8 positions agree with TRBD2. V was clipped by 5 bases and J by 3 bases; unmatched bases: 5. The CDR3 length is 14 residues. The V gene's germline CDR1 is SGDLS and CDR2 YYNGEE. The CDR3: CASSLAGWTDTQYF. The CDR3 DNA sequence: TGTGCCAGCAGTCTAGCGGGCTGGACAGATACGCAGTATTTT.

This clone has just one count. This chain joins TRBV19 and TRBJ1-4; D ambiguous. The CDR3 totals 15 residues. Germline V lookup: CDR1 LNHDA, CDR2 SQIVND (reference sequence). Trimming shortened V by 8 bases and J by 8 bases, and 21 bases separated the two germline ends. The CDR3 protein is CASREGVYVGEKLFF. In DNA, the CDR3 is TGTGCCAGTCGAGAAGGTGTTTACGTAGGGGAAAAACTGTTTTTT. The full variable domain, in which reference TRBV19 and TRBJ1-4 provide the parts outside the CDR3, is DGGITQSPKYLFRKEGQNVTLSCEQNLNHDAMYWYRQDPGQGLRLIYYSQIVNDFQKGDIAEGYSVSREKKESFPLTVTSAQKNPTAFYLCASREGVYVGEKLFFGSGTQLSVL.

The chain combines TRBV29-1 with TRBJ2-7; TRBD2 matches at 7 bases. The germline V gene encodes CDR1 SQVTM and CDR2 ANQGSEA. The CDR3 covers 16 residues. J gave up 3 bases and V 4 bases, and 15 bases lay outside the gene matches. The CDR3 DNA reads TGCAGCGTTGTTTGCCGGGAGGATCCGGGACGCTACGAGCAGTACTTC. Its protein product is CSVVCREDPGRYEQYF.

This rearrangement joins TRBV5-1 to TRBJ2-2; 14 nucleotides agree with TRBD2. The CDR3 loop spans 19 amino acids. The ends lost 2 bases at V and 4 bases at J; junction bases unmatched: 10. Per germline, CDR1 SGHRS and CDR2 YFSETQ. The DNA of the CDR3 is TGCGCCAGCAGCTTCGGACTAGCGGGAGGAGGCTCCTCCACCGGGGAGCTGTTTTTT. Residues: CASSFGLAGGGSSTGELFF. The full variable domain, with the rest looked up from reference TRBV5-1 and TRBJ2-2, is KAGVTQTPRYLIKTRGQQVTLSCSPISGHRSVSWYQQTPGQGLQFLFEYFSETQRNKGNFPGRFSGRQFSNSRSEMNVSTLELGDSALYLCASSFGLAGGGSSTGELFFGEGSRLTVL.

V is TRBV7-6 and J is TRBJ2-3; unclear D gene. Deletions cut 5 bases from V and 6 bases from J, with 9 bases between. Per the germline V gene, CDR1 is SGHVS and CDR2 is FNYEAQ. The CDR3 length is 12 residues. This chain's CDR3 is CASSPLEDTQYF. Written as DNA, the CDR3 is TGTGCCAGCAGCCCCCTGGAGGATACGCAGTATTTT.

This chain joins TRBV19 and TRBJ1-4, with a possible D match to TRBD1 (5 bases). V shed 3 bases and J shed 8 bases, with 13 bases lying between them. Germline-derived CDR1 and CDR2 are LNHDA and SQIVND (reference sequence). There are 14 residues in the CDR3. As DNA, the CDR3 is TGTGCCAGTAGTATCTGGCAGGGACGGGAAAAACTGTTTTTT. Translating it yields CASSIWQGREKLFF.

The chain combines TRBV4-1 with TRBJ2-1; 15 nucleotides agree with TRBD2. V lost 0 bases and J lost 7; bases outside the gene matches: 4. CDR1 is MGHRA and CDR2 is YSYEKL in the germline V gene. This CDR3 contains 17 residues. The CDR3 reads CASSQDGGTSGRNEQFF. In nucleotides, the CDR3 is TGCGCCAGCAGCCAAGATGGAGGGACTAGCGGGAGGAATGAGCAGTTCTTC.

This chain joins TRBV4-1 and TRBJ1-2; D gene ambiguous. This CDR3 is 13 amino acids long. Germline CDR1 MGHRA, CDR2 YSYEKL. Trimming shortened V by 1 base and J by 3 bases, and 6 bases separated the two germline ends. This chain's CDR3 is CASSQGEYYGYTF. CDR3 coding DNA: TGCGCCAGCAGCCAAGGGGAATACTATGGCTACACCTTC.

V gene TRBV19 combines with J gene TRBJ1-3; D gene unclear. Trimming removed 5 bases at V and 8 bases at J, with 13 bases between. The germline CDR1 and CDR2 sequences are LNHDA and SQIVND (reference sequence). This CDR3 comprises 13 residues. CDR3 sequence reads: CASSPSERDTIYF. The CDR3 DNA sequence: TGTGCCAGTAGTCCCTCCGAACGCGACACCATATATTTT.